This record concerns one TCR beta chain sequence. In its sample, this clonotype was seen many times. Its antigen is currently not known. No much larger clone exists at a distance of one base, and base qualities are not known. This sample was included in a study of Graves' ophthalmopathy and Graves' hyperthyroidism (dated by TCRdb to the late 2010s). For the wider study: Peripheral blood was collected at initial diagnosis, prior to any treatment. For independent validation, a separate cohort was made up of some 18 hyperthyroidism patients plus 17 patients who later progressed from hyperthyroidism to ophthalmopathy. A discovery set of about 99 patients (approximately 42 ophthalmopathy, some 58 stable hyperthyroidism) was enrolled to explore V-J signatures distinguishing ophthalmopathy from hyperthyroidism. The study used TCR beta repertoire signatures to distinguish Graves' ophthalmopathy from Graves' hyperthyroidism and to predict progression to ophthalmopathy. In total, around 130 blood samples were TCR-sequenced: 40 to 45 ophthalmopathy, about 75 hyperthyroidism and approximately 17 hyperthyroidism-to-ophthalmopathy patients. In 6 or 7 hyperthyroidism patients, T-cell repertoires of thyroid tissue and blood were compared. Following sample collection, hyperthyroidism patients were given methimazole at a starting dose of 30 mg daily, and ophthalmopathy patients were given high-dose intravenous methylprednisolone.

TCR beta CDR3 regions were amplified from RNA transcripts for repertoire sequencing. HTBI primers and the Qiagen OneStep RT-PCR kit were used in a first-round RT-PCR, which was followed by a second-round multiplex PCR, size selection and purification. Libraries were sequenced on an Illumina HiSeq2000 using paired-end 100 bp reads. As for the original processing: SOAPnuke was used to process the reads, removing any read that contained adapters or uncalled bases, had a mean Phred below 15, or lacked an exact match to the constant primer or identifier. High-quality paired reads were merged with COPE v1.2.5. Unique nucleotide sequences were defined as clonotypes and aligned to IMGT TRB V, D and J references using MiTCR v1.1. The analysis was limited to V-J combinations with a frequency above 0.0001, which together covered more than 99% of repertoires. For each V-J combination, a TCR clonal expansion and chaos score was defined as the ratio of F50 clonal expansion to chaos observed in the TCRdist matrix. Welch's t-statistics and random forest were used to reduce the features to some 13 V-J combinations, which were then used as input to a naive Bayes classifier. The similarity between thyroid and blood repertoires was quantified using the Morisita-Horn index. TCRdb reworked the public reads: Q25 trimming with fastp, MiXCR clone assembly, productive beta chains retained. Here each entry gathers all rows of one CDR3 protein and keeps the most common genes and DNA. These V and J calls derive from TCRdb rather than the authors' analysis. The sample table lists 300,000 to 400,000 distinct CDR3 sequences, 15% to 20% of them with a count of one. The ten largest account for approximately 13% of the sample.

The paper's findings and limits, for the study overall: In cross-validation, the 13-signature model distinguished ophthalmopathy from stable hyperthyroidism with 87.88% sensitivity and 81.08% specificity, while in the test set the corresponding values were around 79% and 71%. No statistical method was used to predetermine the sample size, and group allocation was not hidden from the investigators. In validation, the model predicted ophthalmopathy progression with over 60% sensitivity and less than 80% specificity; 12 predicted patients were CT-confirmed with GO in a median of about 6.1 months. Most of the expanded thyroid clonotypes with a frequency above 0.001 were also detected in blood, and it was suggested that the thyroid immune response may be reflected by blood repertoires.

V is pruned by 6 bases and J by 4 bases, leaving 10 bases of the junction without a gene match. The germline V gene (reference sequence) yields DFQATT for CDR1 and SNEGSKA for CDR2. From the cysteine up to the phenylalanine, the CDR3 has a length of 16 residues. Only the CDR3 portion is preserved as DNA: 48 bases, with reading frame beginning at the first base. Ophthalmopathy patients were characterized by moderately to severely active disease, a Clinical Activity Score of at least 3, a NOSPECS grade of at least 4, and a disease duration under 3 months. Patients were excluded if they had other autoimmune diseases, uncontrolled infections, pregnancy or lactation. Clinical symptoms, serum thyroxine, TRAb, thyroid ultrasound and orbital computed tomography formed the basis of the diagnosis. Ficoll-Paque density gradient centrifugation was used to isolate PBMCs from around 10 ml of fresh peripheral blood. Total RNA was extracted with Trizol reagent and quality-checked on an Agilent 2100 Bioanalyzer.

Sample: peripheral blood. This TCR derives from an adult man with Graves' ophthalmopathy. Recombination joined TRBV20-1 with TRBJ2-2; 11 nucleotides in the junction match TRBD2. This receptor carries the CDR3 CSAPYLAGGPTGELFF. DNA sequence: TGCAGTGCACCGTATCTAGCGGGGGGCCCCACCGGGGAGCTGTTTTTT.